What follows describes a single T cell receptor beta chain. Its specificity is not known. The trim removed 6 bases at V and 7 bases at J, leaving 12 bases unmatched. The CDR3 runs to 17 residues. Germline V gene sequence: CDR1 SNHLY, CDR2 FYNNEI. Profiled with immunoSEQ multiplex PCR; TCRdb holds only in-frame clones, not every one. Among over 45,000 clones listed, roughly 81% were seen once. The sample originates from a study of OX40 agonist ivuxolimab in advanced cancers. Turning to the study itself: Patients assigned to dose escalation were diagnosed with hepatocellular carcinoma, melanoma, renal cell or head and neck cancer. Of the patients, three showed partial responses, one with hepatocellular carcinoma and two with cutaneous melanoma.

Notes on the study in general: Several nonresponders also turned out to have low normalized T-cell clonal expansion. More expanded clones were found, on average, in CD8+ than in CD4+ T cells.

The TCR originated in an adult with an advanced solid tumor such as melanoma, head and neck, liver or kidney cancer. The rearrangement links TRBV2 to TRBJ1-4; TRBD1 matches 12 bases. Here the sequenced sample was CD4+ or CD8+ T cells sorted from blood, taken in a trial of the OX40 agonist ivuxolimab. CDR3 loop: CASSSGTGGAVSEKLFF. CDR3 sequence (DNA): TGTGCCAGCAGCTCTGGGACAGGGGGCGCCGTGAGTGAAAAACTGTTTTTT. Supplemented by reference TRBV2 and TRBJ1-4, the full variable domain reads EPEVTQTPSHQVTQMGQEVILRCVPISNHLYFYWYRQILGQKVEFLVSFYNNEISEKSEIFDDQFSVERPDGSNFTLKIRSTKLEDSAMYFCASSSGTGGAVSEKLFFGSGTQLSVL.